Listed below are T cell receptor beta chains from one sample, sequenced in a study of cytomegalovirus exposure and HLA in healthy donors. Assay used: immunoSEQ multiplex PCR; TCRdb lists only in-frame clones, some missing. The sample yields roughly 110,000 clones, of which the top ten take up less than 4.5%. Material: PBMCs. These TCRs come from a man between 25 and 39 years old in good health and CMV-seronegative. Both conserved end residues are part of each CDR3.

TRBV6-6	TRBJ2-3	CASSTPGTDTQYF
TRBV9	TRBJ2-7	CASSVAPDRVRGSEQYF
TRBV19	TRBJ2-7	CASSRTGTSYEQYF
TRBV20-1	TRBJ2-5	CSAPRAETQYF
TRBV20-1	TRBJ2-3	CSASTQAQYF
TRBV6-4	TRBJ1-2	CASSDRGLYGYTF
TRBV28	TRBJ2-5	CASRAGGAPGQETQYF
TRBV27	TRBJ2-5	CASSFSNYAQETQYF
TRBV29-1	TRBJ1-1	CSVHTGQGLEAFF
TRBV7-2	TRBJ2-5	CASRTRGMEETQYF
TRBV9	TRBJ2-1	CASSVGPSGGGTQGEQFF
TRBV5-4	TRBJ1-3	CASSLGWDIFSGNTIYF
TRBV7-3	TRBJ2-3	CASSQGQRGVTDTQYF
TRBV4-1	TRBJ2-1	CASSQETVYNEQFF
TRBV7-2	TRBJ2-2	CASSLPGFANTGELFF
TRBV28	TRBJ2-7	CASTQLSGGGTYEQYF
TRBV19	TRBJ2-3	CASRSFGLSDTQYF
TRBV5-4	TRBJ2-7	CASSLRTGSYEQYF
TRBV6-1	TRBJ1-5	CASSVQGARGQPQHF
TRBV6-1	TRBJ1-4	CASSDSTGPVEKLFF
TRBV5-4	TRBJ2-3	CASSLGGGALGTDTQYF
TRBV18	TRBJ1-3	CASGSGTPDSGNTIYF
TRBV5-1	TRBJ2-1	CASSFTGVSSYNEQFF
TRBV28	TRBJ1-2	CASSLTGGDYGYTF
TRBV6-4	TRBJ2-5	CASRRTRGCETQYF
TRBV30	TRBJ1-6	CAWRVGQSSPFHF
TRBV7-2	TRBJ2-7	CASSLDDRGSYEQYF
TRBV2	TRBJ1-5	CASSFSQTGFNQPQHF
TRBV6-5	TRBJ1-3	CASSYAGTGTGNTIYF
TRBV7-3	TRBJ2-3	CASSLIGSTDTQYF
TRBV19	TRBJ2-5	CASKRTGGAETQYF
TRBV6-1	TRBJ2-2	CASSEAFTGGRTGELFF
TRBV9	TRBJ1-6	CASSVGTGEYNSPLHF
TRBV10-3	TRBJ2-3	CAAEGRLRDTDTQYF
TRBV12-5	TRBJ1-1	CASGSGQVNTEAFF
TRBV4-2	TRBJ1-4	CASSLWTEPNEKLFF
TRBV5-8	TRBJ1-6	CASSLRTGRRYSYNSPLHF
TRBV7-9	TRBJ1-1	CASSSGLLTEAFF
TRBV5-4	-	CASSQRQPSYEQYF
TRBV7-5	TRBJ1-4	CASSSGVGEKLFF